The 12 T cell receptor beta chains reported below all come from one sample, sequenced in a study of blood T cells in healthy people across ages. Using a J-beta primer mix together with a sample-barcoded 5' primer, a second PCR was run for roughly 6 to 11 cycles. TCRdb re-called the 5' RACE reads with MiXCR, one entry per CDR3 protein. The sample shows 910,000 or so distinct CDR3 sequences, roughly 51% of them seen only once. The sequenced material came from blood. These TCRs come from a woman aged 55-70 years in good health.

Comment on this clonotype: One end of the junction varies from germline; a read error may be responsible. The rearrangement links TRBV2 to TRBJ2-3, with TRBD1 as a possible D gene (5 bases). The CDR3 consists of 14 residues. Germline V gives CDR1 SNHLY, CDR2 FYNNEI. The CDR3 loop is CACSETQGADTQYF. The CDR3 DNA sequence: TGTGCCTGCAGTGAAACCCAGGGCGCAGATACGCAGTATTTT.

The genes are TRBV12-3 or TRBV12-4 and TRBJ2-3; no definite D call. This CDR3 is 14 amino acids long. The V end was cut by 1 base, the J end by 5 bases, with 10 bases between. In DNA form, the CDR3 reads TGTGCCAGCAGTTTAGGGCAACGGGTAGATACGCAGTATTTT. Its translation is CASSLGQRVDTQYF.

The J gene is TRBJ2-2, the V gene TRBV20-1; no clear D gene. This CDR3 is 12 amino acids long. Germline V gene lookup returns CDR1 DFQATT and CDR2 SNEGSKA (reference sequence). Trimming pared 2 bases from V and 2 bases from J, leaving 3 bases between. This chain's CDR3 is CSARINTGELFF. In nucleotides, the CDR3 is TGCAGTGCTAGAATAAACACCGGGGAGCTGTTTTTT.

The chain combines TRBV7-9 with TRBJ1-1; unclear D gene. V dropped 2 bases and J dropped 5 bases, with 15 bases sitting between them. There are 15 residues in the CDR3. Germline V gene data show CDR1 as SEHNR and CDR2 as FQNEAQ (reference sequence). The chain's CDR3 is CASSLMSVFGTEAFF. The CDR3 region has the DNA TGTGCCAGCAGCTTAATGTCAGTGTTCGGGACTGAAGCTTTCTTT.

The chain couples TRBV12-3 or TRBV12-4 to TRBJ2-1, with TRBD2 identical over 9 bases. V shed 5 bases, J shed 7 bases, and the junction held 9 bases outside the gene matches. This CDR3 comprises 15 residues. The CDR3 nucleotides read TGTGCCAGCAGTCTAATAGCGGGAGTCGTAAATGAGCAGTTCTTC. Encoded protein: CASSLIAGVVNEQFF.

Only a few counts were recorded for this clonotype. This rearrangement joins TRBV12-3 or TRBV12-4 to TRBJ2-3; maybe TRBD2 (6 bases). V was trimmed by 3 bases and J by 6 bases, leaving 10 bases between them. CDR3 size: 13 residues. The CDR3 reads CASSLYGGDTQYF. In DNA, the CDR3 is TGTGCCAGCAGTTTGTATGGGGGGGATACGCAGTATTTT.

This clonotype was seen more than once but under ten times. This chain uses TRBV10-3 with TRBJ2-7; no definite D call. CDR3 length: 14 residues. Germline loops: CDR1 ENHRY, CDR2 SYGVKD. V lost 6 bases and J 0 bases, leaving 12 bases between the germline ends. CDR3 nucleotide sequence: TGTGCCATCAGCCCTGACAAAAGCTCCTACGAGCAGTACTTC. Translating gives CAISPDKSSYEQYF.

This clonotype was picked up a small number of times. The chain carries TRBV5-1 and TRBJ2-5; D remains unclear. Trimming pared 0 bases from V and 5 bases from J, leaving 17 bases between. Germline V CDR1 and CDR2: SGHRS, YFSETQ. The CDR3 runs to 16 residues. CDR3 protein: CASSLGLVEVQETQYF. The DNA of the CDR3 is TGCGCCAGCAGCTTGGGGCTAGTTGAAGTTCAGGAGACCCAGTACTTC.

To note about this clonotype: Just one base apart from a much larger clone, this may be a read error. V and J are TRBV6-1 and TRBJ2-1, with D hard to call. Germline CDR1 reads MNHNS; CDR2 reads SASEGT. CDR3 length equals 12 residues. V was cut by 8 bases and J by 7 bases, with 12 bases left in between. In DNA form, the CDR3 reads TGTGCCAGCGGGCTTACTGGTAATGAGCAGTTCTTC. Translation gives CASGLTGNEQFF.

V and J are TRBV4-2 and TRBJ1-5; TRBD1 is a possible D gene (6 bases). Per germline, CDR1 LGHNA and CDR2 YNFKEQ. Deletions cut 3 bases from V and 6 bases from J, with 12 bases between. The CDR3 consists of 14 residues. CDR3 nucleotide sequence: TGTGCCAGCAGCCAGGGCACAGGGATTCAGCCCCAGCATTTT. Its translation is CASSQGTGIQPQHF.

V is TRBV15 and J is TRBJ2-2; a weak D match, TRBD2 (6 bases). Trimming removed 0 bases from V and 5 bases from J, with 10 bases in between. The CDR3 consists of 15 residues. CDR1 is LNHNV and CDR2 is YYDKDF in the germline V gene (reference sequence). CDR3 sequence: CATSRENAGTGELFF. The CDR3 bases are TGTGCCACCAGCAGAGAGAACGCGGGGACCGGGGAGCTGTTTTTT.

This chain links TRBV13 with TRBJ2-7; no clear D. The better agreement between TRBJ2-5 and the DNA end casts doubt on the J call. Germline loops: CDR1 PRHDT, CDR2 FYEKMQ (reference sequence). The CDR3 is made up of 17 amino acids. CDR3 in amino acids: CASSRARGVFRLETQYF. CDR3 DNA sequence: TGTGCCAGCAGTCGGGCCAGAGGAGTGTTCAGGTTGGAGACCCAGTACTTC.